What follows is one TCR beta chain and its context. Its antigen is as yet unknown. Distinct nucleotide sequences in the sample also encode this CDR3. The data stem from a study of cytomegalovirus exposure and HLA in healthy donors. Findings and limits, study-wide: Associated with cytomegalovirus, according to the listing, were some 150 TCR beta chains. The study carried out a later analysis of TCR beta sequences. It associated roughly 17,000 of them with specific HLA alleles at a false discovery rate of 0.05. The classifier, whose performance was assessed in both the original and validation cohorts, reportedly diagnosed cytomegalovirus status with high specificity and sensitivity. In a later analysis, TCR beta V- and J-gene trimming showed a link to a missense DCLRE1C variant.

CDR3 length: 13 residues. The germline V gene encodes CDR1 KGHSH and CDR2 LQKENI. V lost 3 bases and J 3 bases, leaving 9 bases between the germline ends. 13 Jbeta primers and 60 Vbeta primers were used for the PCR. Produced via immunoSEQ multiplex PCR; TCRdb's table is partial and in-frame only. The sample gives approximately 150,000 clones, roughly 79% of which show up once; 1.5% is in the top ten. The sequencing input was PBMCs. The TCR sequence derives from a young woman in good health and CMV-seronegative. V and J are TRBV18 and TRBJ2-7; D is possibly TRBD2 (6 bases). CDR3 region: CASSPGAGYEQYF. The CDR3 nucleotides are TGTGCCAGCTCACCGGGAGCGGGCTACGAGCAGTACTTC. The entire variable domain, with the rest obtained from reference TRBV18 and TRBJ2-7, is as follows: NAGVMQNPRHLVRRRGQEARLRCSPMKGHSHVYWYRQLPEEGLKFMVYLQKENIIDESGMPKERFSAEFPKEGPSILRIQQVVRGDSAAYFCASSPGAGYEQYFGPGTRLTVT.